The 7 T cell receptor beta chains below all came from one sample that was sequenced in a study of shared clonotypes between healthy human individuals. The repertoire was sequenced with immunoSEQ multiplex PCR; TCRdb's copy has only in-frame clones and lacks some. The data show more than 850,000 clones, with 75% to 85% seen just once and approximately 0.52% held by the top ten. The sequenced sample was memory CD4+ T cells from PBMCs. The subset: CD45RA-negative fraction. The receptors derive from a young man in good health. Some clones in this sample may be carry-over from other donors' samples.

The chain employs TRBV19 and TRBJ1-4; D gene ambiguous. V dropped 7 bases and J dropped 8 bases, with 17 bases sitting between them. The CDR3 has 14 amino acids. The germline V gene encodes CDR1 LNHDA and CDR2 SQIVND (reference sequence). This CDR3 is CASTVGGLGEKLFF. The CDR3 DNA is TGTGCCAGTACAGTCGGCGGCTTGGGGGAAAAACTGTTTTTT.

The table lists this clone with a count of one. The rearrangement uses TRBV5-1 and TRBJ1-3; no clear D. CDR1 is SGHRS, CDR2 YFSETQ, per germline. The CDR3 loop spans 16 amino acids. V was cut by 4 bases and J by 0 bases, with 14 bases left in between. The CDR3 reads CASSHRARTSGNTIYF. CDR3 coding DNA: TGCGCCAGCAGCCATAGGGCCAGGACCTCTGGAAACACCATATATTTT.

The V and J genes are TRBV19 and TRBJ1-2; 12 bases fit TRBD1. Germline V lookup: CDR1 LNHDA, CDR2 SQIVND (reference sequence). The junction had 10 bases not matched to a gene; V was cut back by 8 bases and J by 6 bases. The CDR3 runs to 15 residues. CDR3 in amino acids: CASRWDRGQKNGYTF. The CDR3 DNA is TGTGCCAGTCGATGGGACAGGGGGCAGAAGAATGGCTACACCTTC.

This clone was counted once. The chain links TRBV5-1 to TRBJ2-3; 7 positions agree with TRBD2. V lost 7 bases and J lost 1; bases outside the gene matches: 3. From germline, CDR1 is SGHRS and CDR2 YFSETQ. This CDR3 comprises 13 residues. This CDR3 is CASGLEGTDTQYF. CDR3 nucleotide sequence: TGCGCCAGCGGACTAGAGGGCACAGATACGCAGTATTTT. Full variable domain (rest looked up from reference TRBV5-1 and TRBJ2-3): KAGVTQTPRYLIKTRGQQVTLSCSPISGHRSVSWYQQTPGQGLQFLFEYFSETQRNKGNFPGRFSGRQFSNSRSEMNVSTLELGDSALYLCASGLEGTDTQYFGPGTRLTVL.

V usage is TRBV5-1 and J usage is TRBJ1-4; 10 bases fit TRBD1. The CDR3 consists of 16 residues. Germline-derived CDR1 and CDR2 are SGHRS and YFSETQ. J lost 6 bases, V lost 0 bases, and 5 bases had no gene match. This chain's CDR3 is CASSLVVGTGDEKLFF. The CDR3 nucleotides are TGCGCCAGCAGCTTGGTAGTCGGGACAGGGGATGAAAAACTGTTTTTT. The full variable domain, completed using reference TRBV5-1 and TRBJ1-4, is KAGVTQTPRYLIKTRGQQVTLSCSPISGHRSVSWYQQTPGQGLQFLFEYFSETQRNKGNFPGRFSGRQFSNSRSEMNVSTLELGDSALYLCASSLVVGTGDEKLFFGSGTQLSVL.

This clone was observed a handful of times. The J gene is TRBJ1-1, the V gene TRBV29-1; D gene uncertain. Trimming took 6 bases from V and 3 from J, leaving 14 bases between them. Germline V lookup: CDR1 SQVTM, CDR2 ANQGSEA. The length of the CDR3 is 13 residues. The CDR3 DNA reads TGCAGCGTGGCCCGAATAAGTGACACTGAAGCTTTCTTT. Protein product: CSVARISDTEAFF.

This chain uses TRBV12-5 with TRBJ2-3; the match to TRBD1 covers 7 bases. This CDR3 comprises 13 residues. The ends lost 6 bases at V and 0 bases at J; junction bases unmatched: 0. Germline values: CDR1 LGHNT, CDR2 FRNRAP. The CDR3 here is CASGDRSTDTQYF. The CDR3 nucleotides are TGTGCTAGTGGGGACAGGAGCACAGATACGCAGTATTTT.